A single sample gave rise to the 26 T cell receptor beta chains below, sequenced in a study of CD8+CD57+ T cells in acquired aplastic anemia. The template for TCR beta VDJ and CDR3 sequence profiling was genomic DNA. TCRdb independently ran MiXCR on the reads; one entry per CDR3 protein. The profile shows fewer than 200,000 distinct CDR3 sequences, 35% to 55% of them singletons. The specimen was sorted CD4+, CD8+, or CD8+CD57+ T cells (not recorded which) from PBMCs. These receptors were obtained from a human donor in good health.

At least ten counts were recorded for this clonotype. V usage is TRBV20-1 and J usage is TRBJ1-2, with unresolved D. CDR1 is DFQATT and CDR2 is SNEGSKA in the germline V gene (reference sequence). Trimming stripped 4 bases from V and 7 bases from J, with 13 bases between. The CDR3 is 12 residues long. The CDR3 DNA follows: TGCAGTGCTATAGTACAGCGGACTGGCTACACCTTC. This gives the protein CSAIVQRTGYTF.

This clonotype has at least ten counts. The rearrangement links TRBV19 to TRBJ2-2; D possibly uses TRBD1 or TRBD2 (5 bases each). Germline CDR1 reads LNHDA; CDR2 reads SQIVND (reference sequence). CDR3 size: 15 residues. V was clipped by 10 bases and J by 6 bases, with 21 bases between them. CDR3 loop: CATIDLRVGAGELFF. The CDR3 DNA reads as TGTGCCACCATCGACCTGCGGGTAGGGGCCGGGGAGCTGTTTTTT. Full variable domain (rest looked up from reference TRBV19 and TRBJ2-2): DGGITQSPKYLFRKEGQNVTLSCEQNLNHDAMYWYRQDPGQGLRLIYYSQIVNDFQKGDIAEGYSVSREKKESFPLTVTSAQKNPTAFYLCATIDLRVGAGELFFGEGSRLTVL.

DNA of the CDR3: TGCGCCAGCCGTCAGACAGGGAGGGCCCTCGACGAATATGGCTACACCTTC. Translating it yields CASRQTGRALDEYGYTF. The rearrangement uses TRBV10-2 and TRBJ1-2; 7 bases fit TRBD1. Trimming removed 8 bases from V and 5 bases from J; junction bases left unmatched: 20. This CDR3 region has 17 residues. Looked up from germline, CDR1 is WSHSY and CDR2 is SAAADI.

The chain employs TRBV2 and TRBJ2-3; 9 bases map to TRBD1. The germline gives CDR1 SNHLY, CDR2 FYNNEI. V shed 8 bases, J shed 0 bases, and the junction held 9 bases outside the gene matches. The CDR3 extends over 16 amino acids. The CDR3 DNA reads TGTGCCAGCGGAAGTACCGGGACAGGGAGCACAGATACGCAGTATTTT. Residues: CASGSTGTGSTDTQYF.

This rearrangement joins TRBV29-1 to TRBJ2-7; unclear D gene. The germline V gene encodes CDR1 SQVTM and CDR2 ANQGSEA. The V end was cut by 2 bases, the J end by 8 bases, with 19 bases between. CDR3 length: 14 amino acids. The DNA of the CDR3 is TGCAGCGTTGAAAGTCGTCAGCTCCTCGGAAAGCAGTACTTC. Amino acids: CSVESRQLLGKQYF.

This clonotype showed up many times. The genes are TRBV20-1 and TRBJ1-5, with D maybe TRBD1 (6 bases). The CDR3 consists of 18 residues. V was pared by 5 bases and J by 0 bases, with 23 bases between. Per germline, CDR1 DFQATT and CDR2 SNEGSKA (reference sequence). This CDR3 reads CSALRTTSGGHSNQPQHF. The CDR3 coding sequence is TGCAGTGCTTTAAGAACGACGAGCGGGGGGCATAGCAATCAGCCCCAGCATTTT.

V is TRBV12-3 or TRBV12-4 and J is TRBJ2-5, with 12 positions matching TRBD2. The ends lost 6 bases at V and 1 base at J; junction bases unmatched: 3. The CDR3 loop spans 15 amino acids. CDR3 sequence: CASSLGLAGQETQYF. The CDR3 DNA sequence: TGTGCCAGCAGCCTGGGACTAGCGGGCCAAGAGACCCAGTACTTC.

Note on this clonotype: A read error may be the cause here, since a much bigger clone is one base away. The gene calls are TRBV5-4 and TRBJ2-3, with D perhaps being TRBD1 or TRBD2 (6 bases each). The V end lost 0 bases, the J end lost 8 bases, and 19 bases lay between the germline ends. The germline V gene has CDR1 SGHNT and CDR2 YYREEE (reference sequence). The CDR3 is made up of 16 amino acids. The CDR3 coding sequence is TGTGCCAGCAGCTTGGCCTCAGGTGTCGGGGGCGCTACGCAGTATTTT. It codes for CASSLASGVGGATQYF.

V gene TRBV6-1 combines with J gene TRBJ2-2; the match to TRBD2 covers 8 bases. Germline lookup yields CDR1 MNHNS and CDR2 SASEGT. The length of the CDR3 is 15 residues. V lost 6 bases, J lost 4 bases, and 7 bases stayed unmatched. CDR3 protein: CASRPGGPSTGELFF. In DNA form, the CDR3 reads TGTGCCAGCAGACCGGGGGGGCCCAGCACCGGGGAGCTGTTTTTT.

As concerns this clonotype: Just one base apart from a much larger clone, this may be a read error. The chain has TRBV11-3 and TRBJ1-2, with D hard to call. The CDR3 contains 12 residues. Germline V lookup: CDR1 SGHNT, CDR2 YENEEA. CDR3 coding DNA: TGTGCCAGCAGCCAAAGTAATTATGGCTGCACCTTC. As protein: CASSQSNYGCTF.

This clonotype has ten or more counts. The J gene is TRBJ2-7, the V gene TRBV4-1; no clear D gene. Trimming removed 0 bases at V and 2 bases at J, with 8 bases between. From germline, CDR1 is MGHRA and CDR2 YSYEKL. The CDR3 contains 14 residues. CDR3 loop: CASSQEVRTYEQYF. The DNA for the CDR3 is TGCGCCAGCAGCCAAGAGGTAAGAACCTACGAGCAGTACTTC.

The chain employs TRBV24-1 and TRBJ2-1; D uncertain. Germline assignment: CDR1 KGHDR and CDR2 SFDVKD. This CDR3 is 14 amino acids long. V lost 5 bases to trimming and J lost 9 bases, with 16 bases between them. The CDR3 region is CATSATYNVGEQFF. The CDR3 region has the DNA TGTGCCACCAGTGCGACGTATAATGTGGGTGAGCAGTTCTTC.

Note on this clonotype: A much larger clone sits a single nucleotide away, making a read error possible. Given the absence of the conserved phenylalanine or tryptophan at the CDR3 end, a read error is likely. The chain has TRBV5-6 and TRBJ1-1; a possible D gene is TRBD1 (5 bases). Germline lookup yields CDR1 SGHDT and CDR2 YYEEEE. The CDR3 spans 12 residues. V was trimmed by 4 bases and J by 3 bases, leaving 7 bases between them. In DNA, the CDR3 is TGTGCCAGCAGCCGGACATACACTGAAGCTTTCCTT. It specifies CASSRTYTEAFL.

This clonotype was counted ten times or more. The V and J genes are TRBV5-5 and TRBJ1-2; D is possibly TRBD1 (6 bases). Germline CDR1 SGHKS, CDR2 YYEKEE (reference sequence). The ends were cut back, 0 bases at V and 7 bases at J, with 16 bases in the middle. The CDR3 consists of 15 residues. The CDR3 region has the DNA TGTGCCAGCAGCTTGGATACCAGGGGCTCGGTTGGCTACACCTTC. This gives the protein CASSLDTRGSVGYTF.

The chain uses TRBV28 and TRBJ1-1, with unresolved D. Germline CDR1 and CDR2: MDHEN and SYDVKM. The CDR3 consists of 15 residues. V shed 4 bases and J shed 0 bases, with 12 bases lying between them. The CDR3 is CASSSPGGVNTEAFF. The CDR3, as DNA: TGTGCCAGCAGTTCCCCGGGCGGGGTGAACACTGAAGCTTTCTTT.

Comments on this clonotype: This may come from a read error, since a much larger clone is one base off. The J gene is TRBJ1-2, the V gene TRBV6-5; possible D gene TRBD1, 5 bases. CDR3 length equals 14 residues. The V gene's germline CDR1 is MNHEY and CDR2 SVGAGI. V was clipped by 2 bases and J by 8 bases, with 15 bases between them. CDR3 coding DNA: TGTGCCAGCAGTTACGGTCCAGGGAGGGAGGGCTACACCTTC. Translated: CASSYGPGREGYTF.

The rearrangement joins TRBV7-9 to TRBJ2-3; D not certain. The V and J ends lost 8 bases and 5 bases respectively, with 5 bases between them. The CDR3 is 10 amino acids. Germline values: CDR1 SEHNR, CDR2 FQNEAQ (reference sequence). CDR3 amino acids: CASDIDTQYF. Written as DNA, the CDR3 is TGTGCCAGCGATATAGATACGCAGTATTTT.

The rearrangement joins TRBV24-1 to TRBJ2-3; the D call may be TRBD1 or TRBD2 (6 bases each). The CDR3 runs to 15 residues. The V gene lost 5 bases and the J gene lost 3 bases, with 14 bases spanning the gap. Germline V gene data show CDR1 as KGHDR and CDR2 as SFDVKD. This chain's CDR3 is CATSGLQGRTDTQYF. CDR3 DNA sequence: TGTGCCACCAGTGGCTTGCAGGGGAGGACAGATACGCAGTATTTT.

This clonotype occurred a few times. V and J are TRBV7-6 and TRBJ2-7; D might be TRBD2 (5 bases). The CDR3 runs to 16 residues. Looked up from germline, CDR1 is SGHVS and CDR2 is FNYEAQ. Trimming shortened V by 1 base and J by 0 bases, and 13 bases separated the two germline ends. The CDR3 bases are TGTGCCAGCAGCTTAGGGGCAGCGGAGGCCTCCTACGAGCAGTACTTC. Translation: CASSLGAAEASYEQYF. Together with reference TRBV7-6 and TRBJ2-7, the CDR3 gives the full variable domain: GAGVSQSPRYKVTKRGQDVALRCDPISGHVSLYWYRQALGQGPEFLTYFNYEAQQDKSGLPNDRFSAERPEGSISTLTIQRTEQRDSAMYRCASSLGAAEASYEQYFGPGTRLTVT.

This sequence joins TRBV24-1 and TRBJ2-1; possibly TRBD2 for D (6 bases). V lost 3 bases to trimming and J lost 4 bases, with 15 bases between them. The germline V gene has CDR1 KGHDR and CDR2 SFDVKD. The CDR3 covers 16 residues. CDR3 bases: TGTGCCACCAGTGATGCTACCGGGAGCTCTTACAATGAGCAGTTCTTC. It encodes CATSDATGSSYNEQFF.

At least ten counts were recorded for this clonotype. The chain is built from TRBV5-1 and TRBJ2-5; TRBD1 matches 9 bases. The CDR3 contains 17 residues. V was clipped by 4 bases and J by 5 bases; unmatched bases: 15. Germline V gene sequence: CDR1 SGHRS, CDR2 YFSETQ. The CDR3 protein is CASSPNPSGTGSETQYF. The CDR3 DNA reads TGCGCCAGCAGCCCCAACCCAAGTGGGACAGGGAGTGAGACCCAGTACTTC.

This clonotype was detected ten times or more. This chain links TRBV4-1 with TRBJ1-5; 7 bases match TRBD1. This CDR3 comprises 14 residues. V lost 4 bases, J lost 4 bases, and 4 bases stayed unmatched. Germline V gives CDR1 MGHRA, CDR2 YSYEKL. The CDR3 DNA is TGCGCCAGCAGCCCAGGGACAGCGAATCAGCCCCAGCATTTT. It translates to CASSPGTANQPQHF.

CDR3 residues: CASSLVGGTGMNTEAFF. As DNA, the CDR3 is TGTGCCAGCAGCTTAGTGGGAGGGACAGGGATGAACACTGAAGCTTTCTTT. The chain uses TRBV11-1 and TRBJ1-1; 9 bases map to TRBD1. The germline CDR1 and CDR2 sequences are SGHAT and FQDESV (reference sequence). V was clipped by 1 base and J by 0 bases; unmatched bases: 6. The CDR3 loop spans 17 amino acids.

The chain is built from TRBV25-1 and TRBJ1-6; 10 positions match TRBD1. The CDR3 loop spans 14 amino acids. The V segment lost 7 bases and the J segment 5 bases; nucleotides outside the gene matches: 2. Germline lookup yields CDR1 MGHDK and CDR2 SYGVNS. The CDR3, as DNA: TGTGCCAGCATCGGACAGGGGGATAATTCACCCCTCCACTTT. Protein sequence: CASIGQGDNSPLHF.

Only a few counts were recorded for this clonotype. V is TRBV3-1 and J is TRBJ1-4; D uncertain. Trimming cost V 1 base and J 8 bases, with 17 bases left between them. Germline CDR1 LGHDT, CDR2 YNNKEL (reference sequence). The CDR3 runs to 16 residues. The CDR3 DNA reads TGTGCCAGCAGCCAAGTTCCGGGCCTGACGAGGGAAAAACTGTTTTTT. Translating gives CASSQVPGLTREKLFF.

The chain has TRBV30 and TRBJ2-1; 8 bases line up with TRBD2. The CDR3 length is 16 residues. The V and J ends lost 2 bases and 4 bases, in that order; junction bases with no gene match: 10. Looked up from germline, CDR1 is GTSNPN and CDR2 is SVGIG (reference sequence). The CDR3 loop is CAWSPPRASGYNEQFF. The CDR3 nucleotides are TGTGCCTGGAGTCCACCGAGGGCTAGCGGGTACAATGAGCAGTTCTTC.